Sequencing of this T cell receptor (beta chain) was carried out in a study of blood T cell repertoires in COVID-19. Study in general: From the United States, Italy and Spain came samples of acute and convalescent COVID-19.

V lost 4 bases to trimming and J lost 5 bases, with 15 bases between them. This CDR3 comprises 14 residues. Germline V CDR1 and CDR2: SGHNT, YYREEE (reference sequence). Exposed participants came across a COVID-19 case within 2 weeks before study entry. Measured with immunoSEQ multiplex PCR; TCRdb has only the in-frame clones, and not every one. The sample consists of roughly 180,000 clones, roughly 80% of them appearing once. J is TRBJ1-2 and V is TRBV5-4; D not resolved. The sequenced sample was PBMCs or T cells enriched from blood (not recorded which). The sequence was collected from a man between 60 and 75 years old who had been exposed to COVID-19. The CDR3 loop reads CASSGRREGYGYTF. The CDR3 coding sequence is TGTGCCAGCAGCGGACGGAGGGAAGGGTATGGCTACACCTTC.